The 32 T cell receptor beta chains listed next were all sequenced from one sample in a study of identical twins. From the 5' RACE reads, TCRdb called clonotypes with MiXCR, one entry per CDR3 protein. Here the sample spans a few hundred thousand distinct CDR3 sequences, roughly 9.9% being singletons. These same data were also listed under a study on yellow fever vaccine responses in identical twins.

Sequenced input: PBMCs. These receptors all come from a woman between 18 and 29 years old in good health.

This clonotype has only one observation. The chain employs TRBV3-1 and TRBJ2-7, with TRBD1 identical over 9 bases. The CDR3 sequence is 16 residues long. Germline CDR1 reads LGHDT; CDR2 reads YNNKEL (reference sequence). The junction had 7 bases not matched to a gene; V was cut back by 1 base and J by 3 bases. The CDR3 nucleotides read TGTGCCAGCAGCCAAGTTCCGGGACAGGGCCTCTACGAGCAGTACTTC. Translating it yields CASSQVPGQGLYEQYF.

This clonotype was counted at least ten times. The rearrangement links TRBV29-1 to TRBJ2-3; TRBD1 or TRBD2 may be the D gene (5 bases each). This CDR3 is built from 13 residues. V was trimmed by 7 bases and J by 4 bases, leaving 15 bases between them. The germline CDR1 and CDR2 sequences are SQVTM and ANQGSEA. CDR3 in amino acids: CSGCWGIADTQYF. As DNA, the CDR3 is TGCAGCGGTTGTTGGGGGATCGCAGATACGCAGTATTTT.

Only a few counts were recorded for this clonotype. This sequence joins TRBV11-3 and TRBJ2-3, with D perhaps matching TRBD2 (6 bases). The germline gives CDR1 SGHNT, CDR2 YENEEA. This CDR3 contains 13 residues. Trimming removed 7 bases from V and 1 base from J, with 9 bases in between. Here the CDR3 DNA reads TGTGCCAGCACCAAGCGGGGCACAGATACGCAGTATTTT. As protein: CASTKRGTDTQYF.

V is TRBV3-1 and J is TRBJ2-3; possibly TRBD2 for D (6 bases). The CDR3 covers 14 residues. Germline V lookup: CDR1 LGHDT, CDR2 YNNKEL (reference sequence). Deletions cut 1 base from V and 2 bases from J, with 7 bases between. CDR3 sequence (DNA): TGTGCCAGCAGCCAAGTGGACTACACAGATACGCAGTATTTT. Its translation: CASSQVDYTDTQYF.

This chain connects TRBV12-3 or TRBV12-4 to TRBJ1-2; no clear D. The CDR3 has 18 amino acids. V dropped 2 bases and J dropped 2 bases, with 21 bases sitting between them. CDR3: CASSLNFGSRRSNYGYTF. As DNA, the CDR3 is TGTGCCAGCAGTTTAAACTTCGGAAGTCGCAGGTCGAACTATGGCTACACCTTC.

The rearrangement joins TRBV2 to TRBJ2-1; the D gene is possibly TRBD2 (6 bases). Trimming shortened V by 4 bases and J by 2 bases, and 15 bases separated the two germline ends. Germline CDR1 and CDR2: SNHLY and FYNNEI. The CDR3 loop spans 16 amino acids. The CDR3 loop reads CASSVRGTPPYNEQFF. CDR3 bases: TGTGCCAGCAGTGTCCGGGGGACTCCCCCCTACAATGAGCAGTTCTTC.

J is TRBJ2-5 and V is TRBV29-1; the D gene could be TRBD1 or TRBD2 (5 bases each). The CDR3 runs to 14 residues. The ends were cut back, 7 bases at V and 2 bases at J, with 17 bases in the middle. Per germline, CDR1 SQVTM and CDR2 ANQGSEA. CDR3 region: CSAARGGGQETQYF. The CDR3 DNA reads as TGCAGCGCCGCTCGGGGCGGCGGGCAAGAGACCCAGTACTTC.

The chain has TRBV6-1 and TRBJ2-2; 7 bases agree with TRBD2. The CDR3 loop spans 14 amino acids. CDR1 is MNHNS, CDR2 SASEGT, per germline. V lost 6 bases, J lost 6 bases, and 7 bases stayed unmatched. The CDR3 DNA sequence: TGTGCCAGCAGGGTAGCTAGCGGCCCCGGGGAGCTGTTTTTT. It yields the protein CASRVASGPGELFF.

This clonotype was counted at least ten times. The chain links TRBV29-1 to TRBJ2-3; the match to TRBD2 covers 7 bases. The CDR3 length is 14 residues. V was clipped by 6 bases and J by 0 bases; unmatched bases: 6. Germline values: CDR1 SQVTM, CDR2 ANQGSEA. DNA of the CDR3: TGCAGCGTCGAGAAGCGGGGTAGCACAGATACGCAGTATTTT. Residues: CSVEKRGSTDTQYF.

The sample holds a few counts of this clonotype. The chain recombines TRBV2 with TRBJ2-5; TRBD2 is a possible D gene (6 bases). Germline-derived CDR1 and CDR2 are SNHLY and FYNNEI. The CDR3 runs 13 residues. V was cut by 6 bases and J by 0 bases, with 8 bases left in between. The CDR3 bases are TGTGCCAGCAGCGGAGGGGACCAAGAGACCCAGTACTTC. Protein product: CASSGGDQETQYF.

The sample holds a few counts of this clonotype. V and J are TRBV11-1 and TRBJ2-7; 10 bases fit TRBD2. There are 15 residues in the CDR3. Germline assignment: CDR1 SGHAT and CDR2 FQDESV (reference sequence). The ends lost 5 bases at V and 2 bases at J; junction bases unmatched: 6. The DNA for the CDR3 is TGTGCCAGCAGCATTCTAGCGGGAGTACCCTACGAGCAGTACTTC. Amino acid sequence: CASSILAGVPYEQYF.

There are many counts of this clonotype. The chain joins TRBV4-3 to TRBJ2-5, with 7 bases fitting TRBD2. Germline lookup yields CDR1 LGHNA and CDR2 YSLEER. The CDR3 length is 19 residues. V lost 3 bases and J lost 2; bases outside the gene matches: 18. CDR3 sequence reads: CASSHTSVLRERIQETQYF. The CDR3 DNA is TGCGCCAGCAGCCATACCAGTGTATTGCGGGAGAGGATTCAAGAGACCCAGTACTTC.

This clonotype showed up just a few times. The chain is built from TRBV29-1 and TRBJ2-7; unclear D gene. Germline CDR1 SQVTM, CDR2 ANQGSEA. The V end lost 2 bases, the J end lost 6 bases, and 8 bases lay between the germline ends. The CDR3 is made up of 11 amino acids. CDR3: CSVEWVGEQYF. The CDR3 DNA is TGCAGCGTTGAATGGGTAGGCGAGCAGTACTTC.

This clonotype was seen ten or more times. V and J are TRBV4-3 and TRBJ2-1, with TRBD2 as a possible D gene (6 bases). Between the trimmed V and J ends, which lost 0 bases and 4 bases, there was a span of 10 bases. Germline V gene sequence: CDR1 LGHNA, CDR2 YSLEER. The CDR3 loop spans 15 amino acids. CDR3 in amino acids: CASSQEVAAYNEQFF. The CDR3 bases are TGCGCCAGCAGCCAAGAGGTAGCGGCGTACAATGAGCAGTTCTTC.

At least ten counts were recorded for this clonotype. This chain joins TRBV4-1 and TRBJ2-1, with TRBD1 matching over 7 bases. CDR1 and CDR2 from the germline V gene are MGHRA and YSYEKL. Trimming at V came to 1 base and at J to 8 bases, leaving 11 bases not matched to a gene. The CDR3 contains 16 residues. The CDR3 nucleotides read TGCGCCAGCAGCCAAGCCGGGACAGCGATGTTAGATGAGCAGTTCTTC. Protein: CASSQAGTAMLDEQFF.

This clonotype was seen ten or more times. The CDR3 is CASSLARPTQETQYF. The CDR3 DNA reads TGCGCCAGCAGCTTGGCCCGGCCAACTCAAGAGACCCAGTACTTC. The J gene is TRBJ2-5, the V gene TRBV5-1; D not certain. Trimming left V 0 bases short and J 2 bases short, with 11 bases between. From germline, CDR1 is SGHRS and CDR2 YFSETQ. The CDR3 sequence is 15 residues long.

This clonotype was detected ten times or more. The J gene is TRBJ2-1, the V gene TRBV4-1, with 11 bases matching TRBD2. Germline lookup yields CDR1 MGHRA and CDR2 YSYEKL. V gave up 6 bases and J gave up 4 bases; unmatched junction bases: 5. The CDR3 has 15 residues. The CDR3 loop is CASSTIAGGYNEQFF. In DNA, the CDR3 is TGCGCCAGCAGTACCATAGCGGGAGGGTACAATGAGCAGTTCTTC.

The J gene is TRBJ2-7, the V gene TRBV18, with D hard to call. The CDR3 extends over 14 amino acids. CDR1 KGHSH and CDR2 LQKENI come from the germline V gene. Trimming pared 6 bases from V and 2 bases from J, leaving 14 bases between. The CDR3 coding sequence is TGTGCCAGCTCCCCTAATTCAGGAGCCTACGAGCAGTACTTC. Amino acid sequence: CASSPNSGAYEQYF. The full variable domain, completed using reference TRBV18 and TRBJ2-7, is NAGVMQNPRHLVRRRGQEARLRCSPMKGHSHVYWYRQLPEEGLKFMVYLQKENIIDESGMPKERFSAEFPKEGPSILRIQQVVRGDSAAYFCASSPNSGAYEQYFGPGTRLTVT.

This clonotype has ten or more counts. The rearrangement uses TRBV20-1 and TRBJ2-5, with 7 bases fitting TRBD1. CDR1 is DFQATT and CDR2 is SNEGSKA in the germline V gene (reference sequence). The trim removed 4 bases at V and 2 bases at J, leaving 10 bases unmatched. The CDR3 runs to 15 residues. CDR3 coding DNA: TGCAGTGCTATGCGGGCTGACAGGGCACAAGAGACCCAGTACTTC. Translated: CSAMRADRAQETQYF.

The V and J genes are TRBV5-3 and TRBJ2-4, with no clear D. TRBV5-3 is assigned to the ORF class and has an uncertain function. CDR3 length equals 15 residues. V was cut by 0 bases and J by 0 bases, with 7 bases left in between. The CDR3 DNA follows: TGTGCCAGAAGCTTGGCAGAGCTAGCCAAAAACATTCAGTACTTC. It encodes CARSLAELAKNIQYF.

This clonotype showed up just a few times. V gene TRBV7-9 combines with J gene TRBJ2-7; TRBD2 aligns across 9 bases. CDR1 and CDR2 (germline): SEHNR, FQNEAQ (reference sequence). The CDR3 spans 16 residues. Unmatched junction bases numbered 11, after V lost 3 bases and J lost 5 bases. The CDR3 DNA is TGTGCCAGCAGCTTTTCCAGCGGGAGGCTATCGGACGAGCAGTACTTC. Its translation is CASSFSSGRLSDEQYF.

This clonotype was seen more than once but under ten times. V usage is TRBV6-5 and J usage is TRBJ2-2; 7 nucleotides match TRBD1. Germline values: CDR1 MNHEY, CDR2 SVGAGI. There are 17 residues in the CDR3. V trimming: 2 bases; J trimming: 0 bases; junction bases outside the gene matches: 6. Written as DNA, the CDR3 is TGTGCCAGCAGTTACCCCGACAGGGACACGAACACCGGGGAGCTGTTTTTT. It specifies CASSYPDRDTNTGELFF.

The chain joins TRBV4-2 to TRBJ2-7; TRBD2 matches 12 bases. The ends lost 0 bases at V and 7 bases at J; junction bases unmatched: 7. Germline V lookup: CDR1 LGHNA, CDR2 YNFKEQ. The CDR3 has 16 residues. The CDR3 sequence: CASSQDGSSGGEEQYF. The CDR3 bases are TGTGCCAGCAGCCAAGATGGTTCTAGCGGGGGGGAAGAGCAGTACTTC.

This clonotype was picked up a small number of times. This chain uses TRBV7-9 with TRBJ1-1, with D possibly matching TRBD1 (5 bases). V was trimmed by 5 bases and J by 3 bases, leaving 16 bases between them. CDR1 and CDR2 from the germline V gene are SEHNR and FQNEAQ (reference sequence). CDR3 length: 15 residues. CDR3 sequence reads: CASSNTRESDTEAFF. CDR3 coding DNA: TGTGCCAGCAGCAACACCAGGGAATCTGACACTGAAGCTTTCTTT.

In regard to this clonotype: A junction end diverges from the germline sequence, so it may reflect a read error. The chain links TRBV20-1 to TRBJ2-5, with TRBD2 identical over 13 bases. Germline V gene sequence: CDR1 DFQATT, CDR2 SNEGSKA (reference sequence). The CDR3 runs to 17 residues. The CDR3 DNA is TGCTGTGCTCCTGAACCCATAGGACTAGCGGGAGTGGAGACCCAGTACTTC. It yields the protein CCAPEPIGLAGVETQYF.

This clonotype occurred a few times. The genes are TRBV29-1 and TRBJ2-3; D gene unclear. The CDR3 loop spans 10 amino acids. Germline V CDR1 and CDR2: SQVTM, ANQGSEA. Deletions cut 7 bases from V and 8 bases from J, with 10 bases between. The CDR3 DNA follows: TGCAGCGGTCTCTCGGGTACGCAGTATTTT. This encodes CSGLSGTQYF.

This clonotype was observed a few times. This rearrangement joins TRBV20-1 to TRBJ2-7, with TRBD2 matching 10 bases. The V segment lost 6 bases and the J segment 3 bases; nucleotides outside the gene matches: 11. The germline CDR1 and CDR2 sequences are DFQATT and SNEGSKA (reference sequence). This CDR3 is built from 15 residues. The CDR3 loop reads CSAQSLAGLVYEQYF. The DNA of the CDR3 is TGCAGTGCCCAATCACTAGCGGGGCTCGTCTACGAGCAGTACTTC.

This chain connects TRBV14 to TRBJ2-7; 9 positions match TRBD1. V trimming: 4 bases; J trimming: 6 bases; junction bases outside the gene matches: 16. The CDR3 runs 17 residues. CDR1 is SGHDN, CDR2 FVKESK, per germline. The CDR3 coding sequence is TGTGCCAGCAGCCCCTCGGCACCCAAGGGACAGGGTTGCGAGCAGTACTTC. It yields the protein CASSPSAPKGQGCEQYF. Full variable domain (outside the CDR3, taken from reference TRBV14 and TRBJ2-7): EAGVTQFPSHSVIEKGQTVTLRCDPISGHDNLYWYRRVMGKEIKFLLHFVKESKQDESGMPNNRFLAERTGGTYSTLKVQPAELEDSGVYFCASSPSAPKGQGCEQYFGPGTRLTVT.

A few counts support this clonotype. V is TRBV12-3 or TRBV12-4 and J is TRBJ1-1; the D is unclear. The CDR3 covers 11 residues. The germline V and J ends were trimmed by 5 bases and 7 bases, with 8 bases remaining between them. The CDR3 protein is CASSPKYEAFF. In DNA form, the CDR3 reads TGTGCCAGCAGTCCCAAGTATGAAGCTTTCTTT.

This clonotype came up a few times. This chain uses TRBV27 with TRBJ1-5, with D unresolved. The V gene's germline CDR1 is MNHEY and CDR2 SMNVEV (reference sequence). This CDR3 comprises 16 residues. Between the trimmed V and J ends, which lost 0 bases and 3 bases, there was a span of 12 bases. DNA of the CDR3: TGTGCCAGCAGTTTATCTCGCGAAACCCTCAATCAGCCCCAGCATTTT. Translation gives CASSLSRETLNQPQHF.

CDR3 coding DNA: TGTGCCCACACCTCCGGGAGCTCCTACGAGCAGTACTTC. It translates to CAHTSGSSYEQYF. The chain has TRBV10-3 and TRBJ2-7; maybe TRBD2 (6 bases). The V gene's germline CDR1 is ENHRY and CDR2 SYGVKD. The V end lost 11 bases, the J end lost 0 bases, and 14 bases lay between the germline ends. This CDR3 is 13 amino acids long.

The CDR3 loop is CASSLTGTETQYF. The DNA for the CDR3 is TGTGCCAGCAGCTTGACAGGGACAGAGACCCAGTACTTC. The chain couples TRBV7-6 to TRBJ2-5; 7 bases line up with TRBD1. The germline gives CDR1 SGHVS, CDR2 FNYEAQ. Trimming removed 3 bases from V and 4 bases from J; junction bases left unmatched: 2. The CDR3 length is 13 residues.